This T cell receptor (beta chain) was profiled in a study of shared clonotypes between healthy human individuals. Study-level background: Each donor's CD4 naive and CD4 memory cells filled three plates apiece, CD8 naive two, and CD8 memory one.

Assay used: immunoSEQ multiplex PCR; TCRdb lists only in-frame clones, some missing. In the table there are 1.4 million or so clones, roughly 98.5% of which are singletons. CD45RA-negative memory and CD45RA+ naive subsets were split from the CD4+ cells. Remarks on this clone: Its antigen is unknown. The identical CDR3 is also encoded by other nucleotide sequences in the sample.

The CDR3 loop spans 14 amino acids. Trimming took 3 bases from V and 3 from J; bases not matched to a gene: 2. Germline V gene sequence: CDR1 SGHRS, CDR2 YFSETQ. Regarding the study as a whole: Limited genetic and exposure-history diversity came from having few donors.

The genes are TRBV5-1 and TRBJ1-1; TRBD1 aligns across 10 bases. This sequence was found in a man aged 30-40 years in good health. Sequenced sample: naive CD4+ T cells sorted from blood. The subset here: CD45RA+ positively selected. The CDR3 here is CASSSGTGDTEAFF. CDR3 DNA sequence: TGCGCCAGCAGCTCAGGGACAGGGGACACTGAAGCTTTCTTT.